This paragraph reports one TCR beta chain. The antigen this receptor binds is unknown. Within one base of it there is no much larger clone, and no base qualities were kept. In light of the paper, this sample's time point label describes: roughly 27 days on oral tofacitinib. The treatment or condition label on this specimen signifies: oral pan-JAK inhibitor, 5-10 mg twice daily. From alopecia areata patients, peripheral blood was collected along with lesional scalp punch biopsies. PBMCs were isolated by density centrifugation and stained for CD3, CD4 and CD8, after which CD4+ and CD8+ T cells were sorted on a FACSAria. Libraries were constructed by the immunoSEQ multiplex PCR assay. RNA was extracted from all samples and reverse transcribed into cDNA as template for TCR sequencing. SuperScript III was used for first-strand cDNA synthesis, primed with a 2:1 mix of oligo-dT and random hexamers. A synthetic immune receptor repertoire was used to gauge amplification bias, and whatever bias remained was removed computationally. As for the original processing: After raw reads were preprocessed to remove errors, the CDR3 was defined following IMGT conventions as running from the conserved cysteine to phenylalanine. Clonality was computed by normalizing Shannon entropy by log2 of the number of productive unique TCRs and subtracting the result from 1. Whether each scalp clone was CD4 or CD8 was inferred by checking scalp TCRbeta sequences against the CD4 and CD8 repertoires from sorted blood. TCRdb stores this immuneACCESS table with in-frame sequences only. Part of the clones is absent; in the studies checked, under half of the shortfall reflects unresolved V genes, and no reason is known for the rest. Clone size and the V and J calls come from that table; the DNA yielded D and trimming. The table for this sample lists some 220,000 clones; about 50% of them were counted only once. 1.6% of the sample rests with the top ten.

This sample was taken from a study of CD8+ T cells in alopecia areata (dated by TCRdb to between 2017 and 2018). With respect to the entire study: The treated patients took part in an open-label pilot trial in which moderate-to-severe alopecia areata was treated with oral tofacitinib at 5 to 10 mg twice daily. Patients received tofacitinib for 6 to 18 months and were then followed off drug for 6 months to check for delayed response and recurrence. The SALT score, which quantifies the percentage of affected scalp surface area, was used to measure disease severity in treated patients. High-throughput TCRbeta sequencing was used to examine T cell clonal expansion in alopecia areata in both the C3H/HeJ mouse model and human patients. In humans, TCRbeta sequencing was performed on scalp tissue and on sorted CD4+ and CD8+ peripheral blood T cells from healthy controls and from patients with patchy or totalis/universalis alopecia areata. Tofacitinib-treated patients had biopsies at baseline and at 4 and 24 weeks of treatment, with a later scalp biopsy in several patients. Scalp clonality was compared across normal scalp (n=4), patchy alopecia areata scalp (n=8), and alopecia totalis/universalis scalp (n=8). The RNA source kit depended on sample type: the PAXgene miRNA kit for fixed scalp, the miRNeasy kit for PBMCs, and the RNeasy kit for mouse skin. TCRbeta CDR3 regions were amplified by immunoSEQ multiplex PCR with 35 Vbeta forward and 13 Jbeta reverse primers.

Points the paper makes about the study in general: Scalp TCR repertoire analysis is complicated because resident alphabeta T cells in normal human skin are also sequenced, whereas mouse skin is dominated by gammadelta T cells. With tofacitinib, both scalp clonality and the number of expanded CD8+ clones among the top 100 scalp clones went down significantly. Compared with normal scalp, lesional scalp, particularly in alopecia totalis/universalis, had higher clonality and more expanded CD8+ clones, which suggests antigenic drive. Shared TCR sequences between patients were less evident than in mice, which may be partly attributable to HLA diversity in the patient population. Because the treated cohort was small and had just a single nonresponder, larger studies are needed to establish links between baseline CD8+ expansion and response. During tofacitinib treatment, many expanded lesional clones remained in scalp and blood, and this persistence may partly explain relapse after treatment is stopped.

Its CDR3 holds 14 amino acids, cysteine through phenylalanine. CDR3 DNA only is kept here, 42 bases in frame from base 1. From the germline V gene, CDR1 is SQVTM and CDR2 is ANQGSEA. The junction shows trimming of 5 bases on V and 1 base on J, plus 15 bases between the germline ends. Rearrangement joined TRBV29-1 to TRBJ2-7; a tentative D call is TRBD1 (6 bases match). The sequence was obtained from a human donor with alopecia areata. Material: CD4+ T cells sorted from blood, obtained at week 4, from a patient treated with tofacitinib. The DNA sequence follows: TGCAGCGTTCGGTCAGGGACATCTTCCTACGAGCAGTACTTC. This sequence encodes CSVRSGTSSYEQYF.